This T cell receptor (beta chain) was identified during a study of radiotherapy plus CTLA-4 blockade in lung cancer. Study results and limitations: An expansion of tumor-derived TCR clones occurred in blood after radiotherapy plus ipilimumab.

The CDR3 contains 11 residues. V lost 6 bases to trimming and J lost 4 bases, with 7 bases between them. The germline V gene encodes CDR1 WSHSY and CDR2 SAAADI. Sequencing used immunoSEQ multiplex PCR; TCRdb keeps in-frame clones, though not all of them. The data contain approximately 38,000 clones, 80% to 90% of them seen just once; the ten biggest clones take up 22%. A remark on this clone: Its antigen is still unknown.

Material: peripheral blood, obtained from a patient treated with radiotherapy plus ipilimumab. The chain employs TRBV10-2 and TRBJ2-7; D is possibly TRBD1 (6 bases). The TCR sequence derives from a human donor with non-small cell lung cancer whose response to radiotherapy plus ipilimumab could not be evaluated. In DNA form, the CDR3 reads TGCGCCAGCAGAGGACAGTACGAGCAGTACTTC. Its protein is CASRGQYEQYF.